This entry lists 8 T cell receptor beta chains sequenced from one sample in a study of blood T cell repertoires in COVID-19. Sequencing used immunoSEQ multiplex PCR; TCRdb keeps in-frame clones, though not all of them. Of 100,000 to 120,000 clones detected, 88% appear once; the ten largest clones hold around 3%. Input material: peripheral blood. These receptors came from a woman aged 45-65 years with acute or convalescent COVID-19.

The chain recombines TRBV25-1 with TRBJ2-2, with D perhaps TRBD1 (5 bases). This CDR3 is built from 13 residues. V was pared by 4 bases and J by 5 bases, with 8 bases between. Per germline, CDR1 MGHDK and CDR2 SYGVNS. CDR3 in DNA: TGTGCCAGCAGTGGACAGCTAACCGGGGAGCTGTTTTTT. It specifies CASSGQLTGELFF.

This sequence joins TRBV18 and TRBJ2-3, with 10 bases fitting TRBD2. The V segment lost 1 base and the J segment 0 bases; nucleotides outside the gene matches: 1. The CDR3 runs 16 residues. Germline loops: CDR1 KGHSH, CDR2 LQKENI. The CDR3 protein is CASSPQLAGSTDTQYF. CDR3 coding DNA: TGTGCCAGCTCACCACAACTAGCGGGGAGCACAGATACGCAGTATTTT.

J is TRBJ1-1 and V is TRBV9; TRBD1 matches 7 bases. Trimming took 5 bases from V and 4 from J; bases not matched to a gene: 8. The CDR3 runs to 14 residues. The germline V gene has CDR1 SGDLS and CDR2 YYNGEE. DNA of the CDR3: TGTGCCAGCAGTCGTGATCACAGGGGCACTGAAGCTTTCTTT. Translated, it gives CASSRDHRGTEAFF.

This chain's CDR3 is CASSFGRIGNTIYF. The CDR3, as DNA: TGTGCCAGCAGCTTTGGGAGGATTGGAAACACCATATATTTT. The rearrangement uses TRBV7-2 and TRBJ1-3; D is unresolved. This CDR3 is built from 14 residues. V dropped 3 bases and J dropped 3 bases, with 9 bases sitting between them. Per the germline V gene, CDR1 is SGHTA and CDR2 is FQGNSA.

There are a few counts of this clone. The CDR3 here is CASSSGQGGSPLHF. Here the CDR3 DNA reads TGTGCCAGCAGTTCGGGACAGGGAGGTTCACCCCTCCACTTT. The chain joins TRBV6-5 to TRBJ1-6; 9 bases agree with TRBD1. V dropped 4 bases and J dropped 9; count of bases not matched to a gene: 4. Germline CDR1 MNHEY, CDR2 SVGAGI. The CDR3 consists of 14 residues.

The chain has TRBV28 and TRBJ2-5; 7 nucleotides agree with TRBD1. Germline values: CDR1 MDHEN, CDR2 SYDVKM. V lost 7 bases to trimming and J lost 3 bases; unmatched junction nucleotides: 8. The CDR3 loop spans 14 amino acids. CDR3 protein: CASKGTAGEETQYF. The CDR3, as DNA: TGTGCCAGCAAAGGGACAGCAGGGGAAGAGACCCAGTACTTC.

V and J are TRBV5-1 and TRBJ2-1; 7 nucleotides match TRBD1. J was trimmed by 8 bases and V by 1 base; bases with no gene match: 9. Per the germline V gene, CDR1 is SGHRS and CDR2 is YFSETQ. The CDR3 is made up of 15 amino acids. CDR3 sequence reads: CASSLWDTTGDEQFF. The CDR3 DNA reads as TGCGCCAGCAGCTTGTGGGACACCACAGGGGATGAGCAGTTCTTC.

The chain links TRBV7-9 to TRBJ2-1; D not certain. V lost 11 bases, J lost 0 bases, and 17 bases lay in between. The CDR3 length is 15 residues. Germline values: CDR1 SEHNR, CDR2 FQNEAQ (reference sequence). CDR3 sequence (DNA): TGTGCCGCCGAAGTAGGCGGTAGCTCCTACAATGAGCAGTTCTTC. Amino acids: CAAEVGGSSYNEQFF.